This T cell receptor beta chain was profiled in a study of post-analysis software for immune sequencing data. Prepared libraries of TCR beta cDNA carried unique molecular identifiers. TCRdb re-called the PCR reads with MiXCR, one entry per CDR3 protein. The table records some 800,000 distinct CDR3 sequences, 40% to 55% of them present only once. Notes on the study in general: TRBV5-6, TRBV5-1 and TRBV20-1 belonged to a set of roughly 5 TRBV segments that were more frequent in patients than controls.

This clonotype has just a few counts. As yet, its antigen is unknown. This CDR3 has 14 residues. Trimming cost V 0 bases and J 3 bases; bases outside gene matches: 4. In germline, CDR1 is DFQATT, CDR2 SNEGSKA (reference sequence). The genes are TRBV20-1 and TRBJ2-7, with 8 bases aligning to TRBD2. Sequenced material: blood. The receptor comes from a girl aged 10-17 years with multiple sclerosis. This CDR3 is CSARDLAGLYEQYF. As DNA, the CDR3 is TGCAGTGCTAGAGATCTAGCGGGCCTCTACGAGCAGTACTTC.